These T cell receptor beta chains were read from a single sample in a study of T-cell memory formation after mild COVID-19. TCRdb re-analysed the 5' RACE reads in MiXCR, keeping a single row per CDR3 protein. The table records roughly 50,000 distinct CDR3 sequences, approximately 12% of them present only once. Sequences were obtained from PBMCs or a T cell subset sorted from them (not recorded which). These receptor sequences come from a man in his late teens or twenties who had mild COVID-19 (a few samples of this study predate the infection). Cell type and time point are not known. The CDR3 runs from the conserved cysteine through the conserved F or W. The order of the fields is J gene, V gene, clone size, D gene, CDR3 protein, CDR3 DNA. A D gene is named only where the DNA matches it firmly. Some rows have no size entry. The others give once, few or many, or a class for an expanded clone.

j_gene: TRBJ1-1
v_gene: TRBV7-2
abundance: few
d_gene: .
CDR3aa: CASSIGGGHTEAFF
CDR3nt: TGTGCCAGCAGCATAGGGGGGGGCCACACTGAAGCTTTCTTT

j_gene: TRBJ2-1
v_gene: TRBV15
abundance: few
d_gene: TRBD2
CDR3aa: CATSRDMGLARNEQFF
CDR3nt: TGTGCCACCAGCAGAGATATGGGACTAGCGCGGAATGAGCAGTTCTTC

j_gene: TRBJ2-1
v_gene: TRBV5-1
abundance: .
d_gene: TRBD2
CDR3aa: CASSPIAGGLKGEQFF
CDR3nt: TGCGCCAGCAGCCCGATAGCGGGGGGGCTGAAGGGTGAGCAGTTCTTC

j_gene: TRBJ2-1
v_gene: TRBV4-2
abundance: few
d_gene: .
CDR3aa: CASSQDANEQFF
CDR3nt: TGTGCCAGCAGCCAAGACGCCAATGAGCAGTTCTTC

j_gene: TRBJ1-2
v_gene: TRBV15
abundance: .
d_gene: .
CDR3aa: CATSREGGAYGYTF
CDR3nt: TGTGCCACCAGCAGAGAGGGGGGCGCCTATGGCTACACCTTC

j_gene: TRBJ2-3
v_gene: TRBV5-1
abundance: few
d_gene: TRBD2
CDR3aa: CASSLEVLASTDTQYF
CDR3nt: TGCGCCAGCAGCTTGGAGGTACTAGCGAGCACAGATACGCAGTATTTT

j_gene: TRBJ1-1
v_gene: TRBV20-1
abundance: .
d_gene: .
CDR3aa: CSARDLGTYTEAFF
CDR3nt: TGCAGTGCTAGAGATCTTGGAACTTACACTGAAGCTTTCTTT

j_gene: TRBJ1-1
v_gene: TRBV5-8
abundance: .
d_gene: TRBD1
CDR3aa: CASSFTGGLGAFF
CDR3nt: TGTGCCAGCAGCTTTACAGGGGGATTAGGAGCTTTCTTT

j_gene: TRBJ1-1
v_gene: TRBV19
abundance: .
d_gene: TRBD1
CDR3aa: CATIWTGRFTEAFF
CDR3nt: TGTGCCACAATATGGACAGGGAGATTCACTGAAGCTTTCTTT

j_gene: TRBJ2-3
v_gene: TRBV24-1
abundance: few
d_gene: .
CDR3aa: CATSDLSSTDTQYF
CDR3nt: TGTGCCACCAGTGATTTAAGCAGCACAGATACGCAGTATTTT

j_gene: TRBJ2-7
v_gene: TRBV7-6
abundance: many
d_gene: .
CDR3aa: CASSLGQGVHEQYF
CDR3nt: TGTGCCAGCAGCTTGGGGCAGGGAGTCCACGAGCAGTACTTC

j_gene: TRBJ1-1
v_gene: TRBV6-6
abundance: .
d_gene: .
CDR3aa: CATSFNGQNTEAFF
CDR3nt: TGTGCCACCTCGTTTAACGGACAGAACACTGAAGCTTTCTTT

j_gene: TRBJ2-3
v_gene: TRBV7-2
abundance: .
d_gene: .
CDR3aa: CASSFRQGGDTQYF
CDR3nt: TGTGCCAGCAGCTTCCGACAGGGAGGAGATACGCAGTATTTT

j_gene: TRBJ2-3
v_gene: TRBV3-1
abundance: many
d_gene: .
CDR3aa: CASSQFVGNTQYF
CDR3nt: TGTGCCAGCAGCCAATTCGTCGGCAATACGCAGTATTTT

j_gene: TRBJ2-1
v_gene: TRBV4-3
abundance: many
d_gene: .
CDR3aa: CASSQETRQGGYNEQFF
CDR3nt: TGCGCCAGCAGCCAAGAAACCCGGCAGGGTGGTTACAATGAGCAGTTCTTC

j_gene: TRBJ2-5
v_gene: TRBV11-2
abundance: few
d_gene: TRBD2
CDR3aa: CASSSPGTTEETQYF
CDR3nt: TGTGCCAGCAGCTCCCCCGGGACTACTGAAGAGACCCAGTACTTC

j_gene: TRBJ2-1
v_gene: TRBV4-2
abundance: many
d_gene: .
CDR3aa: CASSQEWTQYNEQFF
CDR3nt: TGTGCCAGCAGCCAAGAATGGACACAGTACAATGAGCAGTTCTTC

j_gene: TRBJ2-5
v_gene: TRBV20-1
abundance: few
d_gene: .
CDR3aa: CSASEGRETQYF
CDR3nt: TGCAGTGCTAGCGAGGGCCGGGAGACCCAGTACTTC

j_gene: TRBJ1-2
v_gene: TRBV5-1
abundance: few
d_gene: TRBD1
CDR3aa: CASSAGQTNYGYTF
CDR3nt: TGCGCCAGCAGCGCGGGACAGACTAACTATGGCTACACCTTC

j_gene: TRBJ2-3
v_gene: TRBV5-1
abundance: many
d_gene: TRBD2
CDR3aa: CASSVIAGGDTQYF
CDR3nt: TGCGCCAGCAGCGTCATAGCGGGGGGAGATACGCAGTATTTT

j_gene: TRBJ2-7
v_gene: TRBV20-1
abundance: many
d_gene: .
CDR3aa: CSAHRRQGSDEQYF
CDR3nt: TGCAGTGCGCATCGGAGGCAGGGGAGCGACGAGCAGTACTTC

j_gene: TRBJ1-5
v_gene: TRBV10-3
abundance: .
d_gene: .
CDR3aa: CATSDNLRGNQPQHF
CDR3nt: TGTGCCACCTCCGACAATCTCCGGGGCAATCAGCCCCAGCATTTT

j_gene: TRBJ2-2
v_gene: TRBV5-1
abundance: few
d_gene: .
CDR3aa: CASGGDNTGELFF
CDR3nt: TGCGCCAGCGGGGGAGATAACACCGGGGAGCTGTTTTTT

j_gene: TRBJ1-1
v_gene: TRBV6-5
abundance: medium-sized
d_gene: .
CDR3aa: CASSYRRPGTEAFF
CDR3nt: TGTGCCAGCAGTTACCGTCGGCCAGGTACTGAAGCTTTCTTT

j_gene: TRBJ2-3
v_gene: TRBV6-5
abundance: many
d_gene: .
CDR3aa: CASAQGKNTDTQYF
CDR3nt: TGTGCCAGCGCCCAGGGAAAGAACACAGATACGCAGTATTTT

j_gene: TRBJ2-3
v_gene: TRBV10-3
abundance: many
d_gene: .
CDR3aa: CAISTGHTQYF
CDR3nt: TGTGCCATCAGCACGGGACATACGCAGTATTTT

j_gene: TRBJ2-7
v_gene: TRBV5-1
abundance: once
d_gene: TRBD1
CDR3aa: CASSSPGQGTYEQYF
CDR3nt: TGCGCCAGCAGCTCGCCGGGACAGGGAACCTACGAGCAGTACTTC

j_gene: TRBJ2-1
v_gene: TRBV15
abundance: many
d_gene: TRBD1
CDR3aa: CATRIDRGIDEQFF
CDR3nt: TGTGCCACCAGAATCGACAGGGGGATTGATGAGCAGTTCTTC